This T cell receptor beta chain emerged from a study of T cells after yellow fever vaccination. General study points: The secondary response was weaker but peaked faster, day 5 versus 15. Clonotypes that responded to the vaccine were almost all undetectable in sorted memory subsets on day 0. Re-detected after boosting: most primary clones, around 96% of CD4 and roughly 88% of CD8. Shared CD4/CD8 clonotypes were a small share, likely from convergent recombination.

Germline loops: CDR1 LNHDA, CDR2 SQIVND (reference sequence). The V gene lost 5 bases and the J gene lost 7 bases, with 8 bases spanning the gap. The CDR3 spans 12 residues. This clonotype was found many times. TCRdb re-called the 5' RACE reads with MiXCR, one entry per CDR3 protein. The table lists approximately 12,000 distinct CDR3 sequences, around 5.8% of them singletons. The rearrangement links TRBV19 to TRBJ2-2; D is ambiguous. The sequences come from PBMCs, either bulk or a sorted T-cell subset (CD4+, CD8+, memory, or dextramer-sorted; not recorded which), collected on the day of the yellow fever booster vaccination. This TCR was sampled from a man aged 25 to 45 who received the YFV17D yellow fever vaccine. The CDR3 DNA is TGTGCCAGTAGTTTAAGGGACGGGGAGCTGTTTTTT. This codes for CASSLRDGELFF.